The clone carrying this TCR beta chain was observed once. This sample was taken from a study of Ad26.COV2.S vaccination and SARS-CoV-2 variants. V lost 0 bases and J lost 5; bases outside the gene matches: 8. The length of the CDR3 is 17 residues. Per the germline V gene, CDR1 is LGHNA and CDR2 is YSLEER. Indicated treatment: around 19 received Ad26.COV2.S at low or high dose, single or two shots; about 5 received placebo; per-sample allocation not given. After the first vaccine or placebo injection, samples were drawn on day 63. Aged 18-55 years, donor was enrolled in Boston around 2020. Data came from immunoSEQ multiplex PCR; TCRdb stores just in-frame clones and leaves some out. The table lists fewer than 600,000 clones, about 88% of them singletons, with roughly 1.7% in the top ten.

The receptor comes from a person between 18 and 65 years old who received the Ad26.COV2.S COVID-19 vaccine or a placebo. The rearrangement joins TRBV4-3 to TRBJ2-5; 11 bases fit TRBD2. Sequenced here: peripheral blood, sampled in a trial of Ad26.COV2.S vaccine versus placebo. DNA of the CDR3: TGCGCCAGCAGCCAAGATAGGGCTAGCGGGGGGCGGGAGACCCAGTACTTC. This codes for CASSQDRASGGRETQYF.